This passage covers 22 T cell receptor beta chains from one sample sequenced in a study of T-cell memory formation after mild COVID-19. TCRdb passed the 5' RACE reads through MiXCR, listing each CDR3 protein once. The data hold roughly 400,000 distinct CDR3 sequences, with more than 15% observed a single time. Input material: PBMCs or a T cell subset sorted from them (not recorded which). The receptors come from a man between 18 and 35 years old who had mild COVID-19 (a few samples of this study predate the infection). Cell type and time point are not known.

This clonotype was recorded many times. The genes are TRBV29-1 and TRBJ1-5, with D possibly TRBD1 on 6 matching bases. V dropped 5 bases and J dropped 7 bases, with 24 bases sitting between them. Germline lookup yields CDR1 SQVTM and CDR2 ANQGSEA. CDR3 size: 16 residues. CDR3 sequence (DNA): TGCAGCGTTTCTCGCGGGACCGCGAAGGGGGACCAGCCCCAGCATTTT. Amino acid sequence: CSVSRGTAKGDQPQHF.

V and J are TRBV6-2 or TRBV6-3 and TRBJ1-5; weak D call: TRBD1 (5 bases). Germline V gene data show CDR1 as MNHEY and CDR2 as SVGEGT. The CDR3 loop spans 15 amino acids. V was clipped by 6 bases and J by 0 bases, with 12 bases between them. The CDR3 sequence: CASSRHRISNQPQHF. The CDR3 coding sequence is TGTGCCAGCAGCCGTCACAGGATTAGCAATCAGCCCCAGCATTTT.

This clonotype was recorded a few times. The chain recombines TRBV5-1 with TRBJ1-1, with D unclear. The CDR3 length is 14 residues. The germline CDR1 and CDR2 sequences are SGHRS and YFSETQ. Between the trimmed V and J ends, which lost 5 bases and 2 bases, there was a span of 13 bases. The CDR3 spells CASSIGLTNTEAFF. The CDR3 DNA reads TGCGCCAGCAGTATCGGACTTACAAACACTGAAGCTTTCTTT.

The rearrangement uses TRBV23-1 and TRBJ2-6; no reliable D call. TRBV23-1 is identified as an open reading frame with a role that is uncertain. V gave up 0 bases and J gave up 0 bases, with 6 bases separating them. The CDR3 has 16 residues. CDR3 loop: CASSQSYPSGANVLTF. The CDR3 DNA reads as TGCGCCAGCAGTCAATCGTACCCCTCTGGGGCCAACGTCCTGACTTTC.

J is TRBJ2-7 and V is TRBV4-1; D is unresolved. Trimming took off 3 bases at V and 3 bases at J, with 12 bases between the two ends. Germline CDR1 MGHRA, CDR2 YSYEKL. The CDR3 has 14 residues. The CDR3 coding sequence is TGCGCCAGCAGCCACGGTACGGAAGACTACGAGCAGTACTTC. Amino acids: CASSHGTEDYEQYF.

The chain employs TRBV18 and TRBJ2-3; maybe TRBD1 (7 bases). Germline CDR1 and CDR2: KGHSH and LQKENI. The CDR3 is made up of 15 amino acids. V lost 6 bases to trimming and J lost 4 bases, with 17 bases between them. CDR3 amino acids: CASSGGTAPPDTQYF. CDR3 nucleotide sequence: TGTGCCAGCTCGGGCGGGACAGCACCTCCAGATACGCAGTATTTT.

A few counts support this clonotype. V usage is TRBV25-1 and J usage is TRBJ1-4; possibly TRBD1 for D (6 bases). CDR1 MGHDK and CDR2 SYGVNS come from the germline V gene. The CDR3 is made up of 14 amino acids. The V end lost 4 bases, the J end lost 3 bases, and 9 bases lay between the germline ends. CDR3: CASSVQGPNEKLFF. CDR3 coding DNA: TGTGCCAGCAGTGTACAGGGCCCTAATGAAAAACTGTTTTTT.

This chain joins TRBV12-3 or TRBV12-4 and TRBJ2-3; 7 positions match TRBD2. CDR3 length: 12 amino acids. V shed 7 bases, J shed 5 bases, and the junction held 3 bases outside the gene matches. The CDR3: CASIRGGDTQYF. Written as DNA, the CDR3 is TGTGCCAGCATACGCGGGGGAGATACGCAGTATTTT.

This clonotype was seen more than once but under ten times. This chain joins TRBV15 and TRBJ2-3; D not resolved. This CDR3 is built from 16 residues. In germline, CDR1 is LNHNV, CDR2 YYDKDF (reference sequence). V was pared by 1 base and J by 2 bases, with 13 bases between. CDR3 loop: CATSRVLGTLTDTQYF. In nucleotides, the CDR3 is TGTGCCACCAGCAGAGTGTTGGGTACTCTCACAGATACGCAGTATTTT.

V gene TRBV11-2 combines with J gene TRBJ2-3, with no clear D. Germline V gives CDR1 SGHAT, CDR2 FQNNGV. This CDR3 contains 13 residues. V was cut by 5 bases and J by 6 bases, with 12 bases left in between. CDR3 amino acids: CASSPPGFDTQYF. The DNA for the CDR3 is TGTGCCAGCAGCCCACCGGGTTTCGATACGCAGTATTTT.

This clonotype occurred many times. CDR3 bases: TGCGCCAGCAGCCCGAGCGGGAGCAACAATGAGCAGTTCTTC. Translated, it gives CASSPSGSNNEQFF. This chain connects TRBV5-1 to TRBJ2-1, with TRBD2 identical over 8 bases. This CDR3 has 14 amino acids. Per the germline V gene, CDR1 is SGHRS and CDR2 is YFSETQ. V gave up 4 bases and J gave up 5 bases; unmatched junction bases: 5.

This clonotype has ten or more counts. The V call is TRBV7-6, the J call TRBJ1-4; TRBD1 agrees at 9 bases. CDR3 length: 14 residues. Looked up from germline, CDR1 is SGHVS and CDR2 is FNYEAQ. V lost 5 bases and J lost 6; bases outside the gene matches: 4. DNA of the CDR3: TGTGCCAGCAGCCTGGGACAGGGATATGAAAAACTGTTTTTT. This codes for CASSLGQGYEKLFF.

This clonotype showed up just a few times. This sequence joins TRBV5-1 and TRBJ2-3; 9 nucleotides agree with TRBD2. The CDR3 has 15 amino acids. Trimming at V came to 4 bases and at J to 4 bases, leaving 7 bases not matched to a gene. Germline V gives CDR1 SGHRS, CDR2 YFSETQ. CDR3 coding DNA: TGCGCCAGCAGCCCTAGCGGGATCCGAGCAGATACGCAGTATTTT. Translating gives CASSPSGIRADTQYF.

This clonotype occurred many times. J is TRBJ2-3 and V is TRBV20-1, with TRBD2 identical over 7 bases. The CDR3 loop spans 17 amino acids. Germline V gives CDR1 DFQATT, CDR2 SNEGSKA (reference sequence). J lost 1 base, V lost 0 bases, and 10 bases had no gene match. Here the CDR3 reads CSARDTGFAGGTDTQYF. CDR3 nucleotide sequence: TGCAGTGCTAGAGATACGGGTTTCGCGGGGGGCACAGATACGCAGTATTTT.

V and J are TRBV12-3 or TRBV12-4 and TRBJ1-1; 8 bases map to TRBD1. The CDR3 totals 14 residues. J gave up 8 bases and V 5 bases, and 10 bases lay outside the gene matches. In nucleotides, the CDR3 is TGTGCCAGCAGTGATGGCCGGAGACAGGGGGAAGCTTTCTTT. It codes for CASSDGRRQGEAFF.

V gene TRBV6-2 or TRBV6-3 combines with J gene TRBJ2-1; D might be TRBD2 (6 bases). Trimming stripped 8 bases from V and 4 bases from J, with 12 bases between. Germline V gene lookup returns CDR1 MNHEY and CDR2 SVGEGT. This CDR3 has 13 amino acids. Written as DNA, the CDR3 is TGTGCCAGCTGCCCGGGGGATTACAATGAGCAGTTCTTC. This gives the protein CASCPGDYNEQFF.

This clonotype has only a few counts. J is TRBJ1-6 and V is TRBV7-2; TRBD1 matches at 7 bases. The germline CDR1 and CDR2 sequences are SGHTA and FQGNSA. This CDR3 spans 16 amino acids. The V segment lost 4 bases and the J segment 9 bases; nucleotides outside the gene matches: 12. CDR3 protein: CASSWSATGSGSPLHF. CDR3 bases: TGTGCCAGCAGCTGGTCCGCGACAGGGTCTGGTTCACCCCTCCACTTT.

This clonotype was detected many times. CDR3 sequence reads: CASSQMGLATYEQFF. For the CDR3, the DNA is TGCGCCAGCAGCCAAATGGGACTAGCGACTTATGAGCAGTTCTTC. V usage is TRBV4-1 and J usage is TRBJ2-1, with TRBD2 matching 10 bases. Unmatched junction bases numbered 6, after V lost 2 bases and J lost 8 bases. CDR1 is MGHRA, CDR2 YSYEKL, per germline. The CDR3 consists of 15 residues.

V gene TRBV3-1 combines with J gene TRBJ2-5, with 11 positions matching TRBD2. The CDR3 length is 15 residues. Germline CDR1 reads LGHDT; CDR2 reads YNNKEL (reference sequence). V lost 0 bases and J lost 4; bases outside the gene matches: 1. The DNA for the CDR3 is TGTGCCAGCAGCCAAGACGGGACTAGCGGAGAGACCCAGTACTTC. Its translation is CASSQDGTSGETQYF.

The rearrangement uses TRBV11-2 and TRBJ2-7, with D unresolved. V lost 5 bases to trimming and J lost 4 bases, with 15 bases between them. Per germline, CDR1 SGHAT and CDR2 FQNNGV. The CDR3 loop spans 14 amino acids. The CDR3 nucleotides are TGTGCCAGCAGCGTCGACACCGGTGGGTACGAGCAGTACGTC. It encodes CASSVDTGGYEQYV.

This clonotype was observed at least ten times. V is TRBV7-2 and J is TRBJ2-3; unclear D gene. Trimming took 5 bases from V and 3 from J, leaving 9 bases between them. Germline CDR1 and CDR2: SGHTA and FQGNSA. The CDR3 covers 13 residues. CDR3 bases: TGTGCCAGCAGCAGCCCAGAGACAGATACGCAGTATTTT. The encoded protein is CASSSPETDTQYF.

This clonotype was counted ten times or more. The rearrangement joins TRBV7-3 to TRBJ2-3; 8 bases match TRBD2. The CDR3 runs to 14 residues. The germline gives CDR1 SGHTA, CDR2 FQGTGA. Germline trimming cut 4 bases from V and 3 bases from J; bases unmatched to any gene: 3. CDR3 sequence: CASSSGLATDTQYF. CDR3 nucleotides: TGTGCCAGCAGCTCCGGACTAGCAACAGATACGCAGTATTTT.